This T cell receptor beta chain was captured in a study of glioma-infiltrating T cells after dendritic cell vaccination. CDR3 length equals 14 residues. V shed 6 bases and J shed 6 bases, with 15 bases lying between them. In germline, CDR1 is LNHDA, CDR2 SQIVND (reference sequence). Time point indicated: after dendritic cell vaccination, including at tumor progression/relapse. Primers: 60 V beta forward and 13 J beta reverse. The table came from immunoSEQ multiplex PCR; TCRdb's copy has only in-frame clones and leaves some out. The table lists some 91,000 clones, approximately 78% of them singletons. Source: blood, taken after dendritic cell vaccination. V and J are TRBV19 and TRBJ2-4; D perhaps matches TRBD1 (6 bases). This TCR was recovered from a human donor with glioblastoma. The CDR3 region is CASSYNRVANIQYF. In nucleotides, the CDR3 is TGTGCCAGTAGCTACAACAGGGTGGCAAACATTCAGTACTTC.